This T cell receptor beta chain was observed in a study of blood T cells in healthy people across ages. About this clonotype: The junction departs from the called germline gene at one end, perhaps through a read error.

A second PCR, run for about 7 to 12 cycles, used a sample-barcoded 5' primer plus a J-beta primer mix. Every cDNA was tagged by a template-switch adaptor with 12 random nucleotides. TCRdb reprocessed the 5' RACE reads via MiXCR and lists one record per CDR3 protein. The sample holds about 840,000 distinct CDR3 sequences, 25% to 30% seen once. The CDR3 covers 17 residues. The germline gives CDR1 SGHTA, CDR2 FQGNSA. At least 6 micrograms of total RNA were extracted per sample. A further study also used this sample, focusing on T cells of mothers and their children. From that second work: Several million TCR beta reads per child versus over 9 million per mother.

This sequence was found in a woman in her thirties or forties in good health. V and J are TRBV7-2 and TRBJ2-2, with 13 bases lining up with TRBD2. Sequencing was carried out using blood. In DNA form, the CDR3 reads TGTGCCAGCAGCTTCGAATCACTAGCGGGGGGGACCGGCGAGCTGTTTTTT. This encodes CASSFESLAGGTGELFF.